The clone carrying this T cell receptor (beta chain) was recorded many times. RNA transcripts were the template for amplifying TCR beta CDR3 regions. The study used the HTBI primer set for a first-round RT-PCR of the TCR CDR3. TCRdb reanalysed the multiplex PCR reads using MiXCR and keeps one entry per CDR3 protein. Here the sample spans around 190,000 distinct CDR3 sequences, about a sixth being singletons. This record comes from a study of T cells in Graves' hyperthyroidism and ophthalmopathy. Looking at the study overall: Prior to any treatment, at the point of initial diagnosis, peripheral blood was collected.

The specimen sequenced was blood. The sequence was collected from a woman between 50 and 59 years old with Graves' hyperthyroidism.

CDR3 sequence reads: CASSSQGDLTEAFF. The CDR3 DNA reads as TGTGCCAGCAGCTCCCAGGGGGACCTCACTGAAGCTTTCTTT. The genes are TRBV7-3 and TRBJ1-1, with 7 bases aligning to TRBD1. CDR3 length: 14 amino acids. CDR1 and CDR2 (germline): SGHTA, FQGTGA. Germline trimming cut 4 bases from V and 4 bases from J; bases unmatched to any gene: 6.